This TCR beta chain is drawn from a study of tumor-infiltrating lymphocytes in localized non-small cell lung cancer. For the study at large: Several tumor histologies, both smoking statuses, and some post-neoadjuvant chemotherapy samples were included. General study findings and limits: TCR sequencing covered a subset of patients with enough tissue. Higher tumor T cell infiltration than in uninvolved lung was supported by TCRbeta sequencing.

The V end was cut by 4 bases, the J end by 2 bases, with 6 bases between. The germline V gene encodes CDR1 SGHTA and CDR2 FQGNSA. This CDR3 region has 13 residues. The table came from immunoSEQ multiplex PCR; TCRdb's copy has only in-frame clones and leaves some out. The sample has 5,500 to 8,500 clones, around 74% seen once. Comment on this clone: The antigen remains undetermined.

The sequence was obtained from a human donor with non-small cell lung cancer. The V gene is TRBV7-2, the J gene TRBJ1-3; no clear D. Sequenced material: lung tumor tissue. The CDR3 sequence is CASSSTPGNTIYF. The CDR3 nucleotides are TGTGCCAGCAGCTCCACACCTGGAAACACCATATATTTT.